This paragraph reports one TCR beta chain. What this receptor recognizes is not known. Per-nucleotide qualities are absent, and no much larger clonotype sits a single base away. These data originate in a study of blood T cell repertoires in COVID-19 (dated by TCRdb to 2020 to 2021). In terms of the full investigation: The collaborator samples originated in the United States, Italy and Spain and spanned the acute and convalescent phases of COVID-19. The prospective study material was composed of cDNA or gDNA derived from T cells, B-cell-depleted T cells, or PBMCs. The samples were drawn from two sources: the first 160 participants of the ongoing ImmuneRACE study, and 950 to 1,500 subjects contributed by 6 global collaborators. The sample metadata nearly always contained a de-identified subject ID, COVID-19 status, age in years and sex. Deeply sampled blood TCRbeta repertoires from subjects exposed to, actively infected with, or recovered from COVID-19 were included in the dataset. The repertoires were released in a freely available public database intended as a resource for research on the immune response to SARS-CoV-2. Where HLA class I and class II types were available, the types were taken from metadata supplied by the sample provider, not from assay-based typing.

CDR1 and CDR2, looked up from the germline V gene (reference sequence), are LNHDA and SQIVND. Between the V and J ends, shortened by 3 bases and 8 bases respectively, the junction contains 19 bases. Including cysteine and phenylalanine, the CDR3 has 15 amino acids. CDR3 DNA only is kept here, 45 bases in frame from base 1. Another Seattle source contributed samples from volunteer blood donors who had recovered from COVID-19. The collaborating institutions used their own protocols to collect whole blood in K2EDTA tubes. For TCRbeta analysis, collaborators shipped samples in one of three forms: frozen whole blood, isolated PBMCs, or DNA extracted from either of those sample types. The research as a whole found: The amount of clinical and demographic metadata varied by source and participant and was provided uncurated.

TCRbeta CDR3 regions were amplified from genomic DNA by means of the immunoSEQ Assay, a bias-controlled multiplex PCR. Turning to the authors' computational methods: The number of nucleated cells in each sample was estimated from the amplification of reference gene primers within the assay. To quantify the absolute abundance of each unique TCRbeta CDR3 rearrangement, sequence reads were collapsed and filtered. For each sample, productive Simpson clonality was calculated as the square root of Simpson's diversity index across productive rearrangements. This is the immuneACCESS table as TCRdb keeps it, with only in-frame sequences that have V and J called. A part of the clones is gone; compared with another copy, unresolved V genes explain less than half, and the rest is unexplained. V, J and clone size reflect that table, while D and trimming were determined from the DNA. This sample gives roughly 250,000 clones in total; around 90% of them show up just once. The ten largest account for around 7.8% of the sample.

The sequence came from a man aged 55 to 70 who had recovered from COVID-19. The chain employs TRBV19 and TRBJ1-2; TRBD1 is a possible D gene, resting on 6 matching bases. The sequencing sample was made of peripheral blood. This receptor carries the CDR3 CASSMGQGSGPGYTF. The nucleotide sequence reads TGTGCCAGTAGTATGGGGCAGGGGTCCGGCCCGGGCTACACCTTC.